One TCR beta chain is described in this entry. Its antigen remains unidentified. This specimen belongs to a study of shared clonotypes between healthy human individuals. General study findings and limits: It was anticipated that sequencing depth would influence how many clonotypes donors shared.

The ends lost 3 bases at V and 2 bases at J; junction bases unmatched: 4. Germline V lookup: CDR1 SGHNT, CDR2 YYREEE (reference sequence). The CDR3 has 15 amino acids. Sequenced by immunoSEQ multiplex PCR; TCRdb stores in-frame clones only, minus some. The table lists around 1.5 million clones, roughly 98% of them singletons. V gene TRBV5-4 combines with J gene TRBJ2-2, with 7 bases identical to TRBD1. Sequenced input: naive CD4+ T cells sorted from blood. Subset: CD45RA+ positively selected. The clonotype originates from a man aged 25 to 45 in good health. CDR3 in amino acids: CASSYYRGNTGELFF. The DNA of the CDR3 is TGTGCCAGCAGCTACTACAGGGGCAACACCGGGGAGCTGTTTTTT.